One sample yielded the 26 T cell receptor beta chains listed below, sequenced in a study of blood T cell repertoires in COVID-19. Data came from immunoSEQ multiplex PCR; TCRdb stores just in-frame clones and leaves some out. The sample carries a few hundred thousand clones, around 83% recorded once. Sequencing was done on a sample of peripheral blood. These receptors were collected from an elderly man with acute or convalescent COVID-19.

This clone has a handful of counts. The CDR3 nucleotides are TGTGCCACCAGTGTCGACAGGGGGCGGAATGAGCAGTTCTTC. As protein: CATSVDRGRNEQFF. This chain uses TRBV24-1 with TRBJ2-1, with TRBD1 matching over 10 bases. V lost 5 bases to trimming and J lost 7 bases; unmatched junction nucleotides: 4. CDR3 size: 14 residues. The germline gives CDR1 KGHDR, CDR2 SFDVKD.

This clone was recorded once. Other DNA sequences in this specimen translate into the identical CDR3. This chain joins TRBV18 and TRBJ2-5; 8 bases are shared with TRBD1. CDR1 and CDR2 from the germline V gene are KGHSH and LQKENI. Losses at the gene ends were 3 bases for V and 5 bases for J; bases not matched to a gene: 2. The CDR3 length is 13 residues. CDR3 nucleotide sequence: TGTGCCAGCTCACCTGGACAGGGTGAGACCCAGTACTTC. Amino acids: CASSPGQGETQYF.

This chain joins TRBV19 and TRBJ2-7; 12 bases match TRBD2. The germline V gene has CDR1 LNHDA and CDR2 SQIVND (reference sequence). With 4 bases clipped from V and 1 base from J, the junction kept 5 bases outside the gene matches. This CDR3 comprises 16 residues. CDR3 DNA sequence: TGTGCCAGTAGTACGACTAGCGGGGGACCGTCCTACGAGCAGTACTTC. Protein product: CASSTTSGGPSYEQYF.

The chain recombines TRBV25-1 with TRBJ2-3, with TRBD2 identical over 9 bases. From germline, CDR1 is MGHDK and CDR2 SYGVNS. This CDR3 contains 17 residues. The ends lost 1 base at V and 4 bases at J; junction bases unmatched: 9. DNA for the CDR3: TGTGCCAGCAGTGAATCGAAGCGGGGGGCTTGGGCAGATACGCAGTATTTT. Translation: CASSESKRGAWADTQYF.

CDR3 nucleotide sequence: TGTGCCAGTAGTTTCCTCAGTCAGCCCCAGCATTTT. Translation: CASSFLSQPQHF. The chain is built from TRBV19 and TRBJ1-5, with D unclear. With 5 bases removed from V and 6 bases from J, the gap between germline ends came to 8 bases. The CDR3 spans 12 residues. CDR1 and CDR2 from the germline V gene are LNHDA and SQIVND (reference sequence).

V and J are TRBV6-5 and TRBJ1-1; 10 bases agree with TRBD1. This CDR3 region has 14 residues. CDR1 and CDR2 from the germline V gene are MNHEY and SVGAGI. Trimming took 10 bases from V and 2 from J; bases not matched to a gene: 7. The CDR3 bases are TGTGCCATCCGACAGGGGGCAGCAAACACTGAAGCTTTCTTT. This gives the protein CAIRQGAANTEAFF.

This clone was observed a handful of times. This chain connects TRBV4-2 to TRBJ2-6, with D tentatively TRBD1 (5 bases). Germline V gene sequence: CDR1 LGHNA, CDR2 YNFKEQ. The V end was cut by 6 bases, the J end by 0 bases, with 15 bases between. The CDR3 is made up of 17 amino acids. CDR3 residues: CASSKGQGTSGANVLTF. CDR3 in DNA: TGTGCCAGCAGTAAAGGGCAGGGAACCTCTGGGGCCAACGTCCTGACTTTC.

The chain is built from TRBV29-1 and TRBJ2-6; TRBD2 is a possible D gene (5 bases). This CDR3 spans 14 amino acids. The ends were cut back, 4 bases at V and 4 bases at J, with 11 bases in the middle. The germline gives CDR1 SQVTM, CDR2 ANQGSEA. The CDR3 region has the DNA TGCAGCGTTGCAGGAGGTGCCGGGGCCAACGTCCTGACTTTC. Amino acids: CSVAGGAGANVLTF.

The chain carries TRBV5-1 and TRBJ2-3; possible D gene TRBD1, 6 bases. Trimming cost V 0 bases and J 4 bases, with 12 bases left between them. Germline loops: CDR1 SGHRS, CDR2 YFSETQ. The CDR3 spans 15 residues. The DNA for the CDR3 is TGCGCCAGCAGCTTGGTTGGCAGGGGATCAGATACGCAGTATTTT. It yields the protein CASSLVGRGSDTQYF.

This chain links TRBV5-4 with TRBJ2-2; perhaps TRBD2 as D (5 bases). V dropped 1 base and J dropped 1 base, with 5 bases sitting between them. The CDR3 totals 14 residues. Per germline, CDR1 SGHNT and CDR2 YYREEE (reference sequence). CDR3 sequence reads: CASSLRGNTGELFF. DNA of the CDR3: TGTGCCAGCAGCTTGCGGGGGAACACCGGGGAGCTGTTTTTT.

The chain couples TRBV7-9 to TRBJ2-2; D perhaps matches TRBD2 (5 bases). V lost 6 bases and J lost 6, with 14 bases in between. The CDR3 is 14 amino acids. Germline values: CDR1 SEHNR, CDR2 FQNEAQ (reference sequence). The CDR3 spells CASSRWTGAGELFF. The CDR3 region has the DNA TGTGCCAGCAGTCGCTGGACCGGGGCCGGGGAGCTGTTTTTT. The full variable domain, its missing parts supplied by reference TRBV7-9 and TRBJ2-2, is DTGVSQNPRHKITKRGQNVTFRCDPISEHNRLYWYRQTLGQGPEFLTYFQNEAQLEKSRLLSDRFSAERPKGSFSTLEIQRTEQGDSAMYLCASSRWTGAGELFFGEGSRLTVL.

The gene calls are TRBV5-1 and TRBJ2-2; TRBD2 agrees at 8 bases. Unmatched junction bases numbered 2, after V lost 6 bases and J lost 1 base. Germline lookup yields CDR1 SGHRS and CDR2 YFSETQ. The CDR3 runs to 14 residues. The DNA for the CDR3 is TGCGCCAGCACAACTAGCGGGAACACCGGGGAGCTGTTTTTT. It yields the protein CASTTSGNTGELFF.

The CDR3 bases are TGTGCCAGCAGTTTAGCAGGATTCGAAAAACTGTTTTTT. Amino acid sequence: CASSLAGFEKLFF. The chain links TRBV28 to TRBJ1-4; no definite D call. V was clipped by 2 bases and J by 8 bases, with 9 bases between them. Per the germline V gene, CDR1 is MDHEN and CDR2 is SYDVKM. The CDR3 extends over 13 amino acids.

The chain is built from TRBV10-3 and TRBJ2-3; D is unclear. Germline assignment: CDR1 ENHRY and CDR2 SYGVKD. The CDR3 has 15 amino acids. V shed 3 bases and J shed 0 bases, with 10 bases lying between them. The CDR3 DNA sequence: TGTGCCATCAGTGACTCTCCGGTTAGCACAGATACGCAGTATTTT. This sequence encodes CAISDSPVSTDTQYF.

V is TRBV3-1 (or the pseudogene TRBV3-2) and J is TRBJ2-3; 14 positions match TRBD2. The CDR3 extends over 22 amino acids. With 0 bases clipped from V and 0 bases from J, the junction kept 14 bases outside the gene matches. Germline assignment: CDR1 LGHDT and CDR2 YNNKEL (reference sequence). CDR3 sequence: CASSQDYRTSGRFQSSTDTQYF. Written as DNA, the CDR3 is TGTGCCAGCAGCCAAGATTATAGGACTAGCGGGAGGTTTCAATCTAGCACAGATACGCAGTATTTT.

The chain joins TRBV28 to TRBJ1-2; D is possibly TRBD1 (5 bases). Germline lookup yields CDR1 MDHEN and CDR2 SYDVKM. There are 15 residues in the CDR3. V lost 7 bases and J 4 bases, leaving 19 bases between the germline ends. CDR3 sequence: CASTIHGGLLYGYTF. The DNA of the CDR3 is TGTGCCAGCACTATCCACGGGGGGTTGCTCTATGGCTACACCTTC.

There are a few counts of this clone. The chain couples TRBV3-1 (or the pseudogene TRBV3-2) to TRBJ1-4; TRBD1 aligns across 7 bases. Germline CDR1 and CDR2: LGHDT and YNNKEL (reference sequence). Losses at the gene ends were 4 bases for V and 2 bases for J; bases not matched to a gene: 1. CDR3 length equals 14 residues. In nucleotides, the CDR3 is TGTGCCAGCAGCCTGGGACAGACTAATGAAAAACTGTTTTTT. This codes for CASSLGQTNEKLFF.

This chain joins TRBV5-1 and TRBJ1-1; 10 nucleotides match TRBD1. CDR1 SGHRS and CDR2 YFSETQ come from the germline V gene. The ends lost 7 bases at V and 4 bases at J; junction bases unmatched: 1. The CDR3 covers 12 residues. CDR3 in amino acids: CASGTGVTEAFF. DNA for the CDR3: TGCGCCAGCGGGACAGGGGTCACTGAAGCTTTCTTT.

The rearrangement joins TRBV7-3 to TRBJ1-6; TRBD1 agrees at 8 bases. CDR1 SGHTA and CDR2 FQGTGA come from the germline V gene. The CDR3 is made up of 15 amino acids. Losses at the gene ends were 5 bases for V and 4 bases for J; bases not matched to a gene: 4. The CDR3 bases are TGTGCCAGCAGCCCGACAGGGGCATATAATTCACCCCTCCACTTT. Its protein is CASSPTGAYNSPLHF.

The chain joins TRBV5-5 to TRBJ2-1; no definite D call. Germline CDR1 and CDR2: SGHKS and YYEKEE (reference sequence). Trimming pared 0 bases from V and 0 bases from J, leaving 10 bases between. The CDR3 has 16 amino acids. CDR3 amino acids: CASSLVIGSSYNEQFF. CDR3 nucleotide sequence: TGTGCCAGCAGCTTGGTGATCGGGTCCTCCTACAATGAGCAGTTCTTC.

The chain carries TRBV6-5 and TRBJ2-7, with D perhaps matching TRBD1 (5 bases). The CDR3 sequence is 15 residues long. V was trimmed by 10 bases and J by 1 base, leaving 20 bases between them. Per the germline V gene, CDR1 is MNHEY and CDR2 is SVGAGI. CDR3: CATKGEKGWSYEQYF. The CDR3 nucleotides read TGTGCCACCAAAGGGGAAAAGGGATGGTCCTACGAGCAGTACTTC.

This chain connects TRBV15 to TRBJ2-7, with 7 bases lining up with TRBD2. The CDR3 runs 15 residues. Per germline, CDR1 LNHNV and CDR2 YYDKDF (reference sequence). Losses at the gene ends were 7 bases for V and 4 bases for J; bases not matched to a gene: 13. CDR3: CATTMGGTIIYEQYF. CDR3 in DNA: TGTGCCACCACCATGGGAGGGACTATCATTTACGAGCAGTACTTC.

In this sample, this clone turned up a few times. V gene TRBV7-2 combines with J gene TRBJ2-7, with a possible D match to TRBD1 (6 bases). Germline CDR1 and CDR2: SGHTA and FQGNSA. The CDR3 runs to 14 residues. Trimming shortened V by 5 bases and J by 3 bases, and 14 bases separated the two germline ends. The CDR3 nucleotides are TGTGCCAGCAGCAGAAGGGGGAGCGGCTACGAGCAGTACTTC. Translated: CASSRRGSGYEQYF.

This chain joins TRBV5-8 and TRBJ2-1, with 12 positions matching TRBD2. This CDR3 is 18 amino acids long. Germline CDR1 SGHTS, CDR2 YDEGEE. Trimming at V came to 2 bases and at J to 7 bases, leaving 13 bases not matched to a gene. DNA of the CDR3: TGTGCCAGCAGCTTTCCCCCGGGGCTAGCGGGAGGGCTTAATGAGCAGTTCTTC. It yields the protein CASSFPPGLAGGLNEQFF.

J is TRBJ1-2 and V is TRBV30; a possible D gene is TRBD1 (6 bases). Trimming took 8 bases from V and 5 from J, leaving 15 bases between them. Germline loops: CDR1 GTSNPN, CDR2 SVGIG (reference sequence). The CDR3 consists of 12 residues. Written as DNA, the CDR3 is TGTGCCGGCCGGGACACTGAATATGGCTACACCTTC. Protein: CAGRDTEYGYTF.

This chain links TRBV20-1 with TRBJ2-3, with TRBD2 matching over 9 bases. Germline-derived CDR1 and CDR2 are DFQATT and SNEGSKA (reference sequence). The V and J ends lost 3 bases and 0 bases, in that order; junction bases with no gene match: 1. The CDR3 length is 14 residues. The CDR3 DNA reads as TGCAGTGCTAGTCTAGCGGGAAGCACAGATACGCAGTATTTT. Translation gives CSASLAGSTDTQYF.